Each of the 18 T cell receptor beta chains below was sequenced from the same sample in a study of blood T cell repertoires in COVID-19. The assay was immunoSEQ multiplex PCR, and TCRdb's table has in-frame clones only and misses some. This sample has tens of thousands of clones, with 85% to 95% found just once. Sample: peripheral blood. The source is a human donor in a cohort sampled during active COVID-19.

The chain uses TRBV5-1 and TRBJ2-3; TRBD1 matches at 8 bases. The CDR3 consists of 16 residues. V lost 2 bases to trimming and J lost 2 bases; unmatched junction nucleotides: 7. Germline assignment: CDR1 SGHRS and CDR2 YFSETQ. For the CDR3, the DNA is TGCGCCAGCAGCTTACCACCGGGACAGGTCACAGATACGCAGTATTTT. This gives the protein CASSLPPGQVTDTQYF.

CDR3 nucleotide sequence: TGTGCCAGCAGTTCTACGGGACTAGCGGGAACCTACGAGCAGTACTTC. It translates to CASSSTGLAGTYEQYF. The chain is built from TRBV28 and TRBJ2-7; 13 nucleotides line up with TRBD2. Germline lookup yields CDR1 MDHEN and CDR2 SYDVKM. The CDR3 runs to 16 residues. The V gene end was trimmed by 4 bases and the J gene end by 2 bases; junction bases not matched to a gene: 5. The full variable domain, with the rest looked up from reference TRBV28 and TRBJ2-7, is DVKVTQSSRYLVKRTGEKVFLECVQDMDHENMFWYRQDPGLGLRLIYFSYDVKMKEKGDIPEGYSVSREKKERFSLILESASTNQTSMYLCASSSTGLAGTYEQYFGPGTRLTVT.

The gene calls are TRBV6-2 or TRBV6-3 and TRBJ2-5; possible D gene TRBD2, 6 bases. The CDR3 covers 17 residues. CDR1 is MNHEY, CDR2 SVGEGT, per germline. The V gene lost 2 bases and the J gene lost 2 bases, with 18 bases spanning the gap. This chain's CDR3 is CASSYLPGVDIQETQYF. CDR3 in DNA: TGTGCCAGCAGTTACCTCCCGGGGGTGGATATACAAGAGACCCAGTACTTC.

The rearrangement uses TRBV29-1 and TRBJ2-7; D is possibly TRBD1 (6 bases). V was cut by 7 bases and J by 1 base, with 11 bases left in between. Germline V gives CDR1 SQVTM, CDR2 ANQGSEA. The CDR3 covers 12 residues. CDR3 sequence reads: CSAIGQSYEQYF. CDR3 in DNA: TGCAGCGCTATCGGACAGTCCTACGAGCAGTACTTC.

Only a few counts were recorded for this clone. The chain has TRBV11-3 and TRBJ2-7; 13 nucleotides match TRBD2. The junction had 7 bases not matched to a gene; V was cut back by 5 bases and J by 6 bases. The CDR3 extends over 15 amino acids. CDR1 SGHNT and CDR2 YENEEA come from the germline V gene. CDR3 nucleotide sequence: TGTGCCAGCAGCCCCGGGACTAGCGGGACCGGCGAGCAGTACTTC. The encoded protein is CASSPGTSGTGEQYF.

The rearrangement links TRBV5-6 to TRBJ1-6, with 7 nucleotides matching TRBD1. The length of the CDR3 is 15 residues. With V trimmed by 7 bases and J by 0 bases, 4 bases remained unmatched. Germline-derived CDR1 and CDR2 are SGHDT and YYEEEE. The CDR3 sequence is CASETGRSYNSPLHF. The CDR3 region has the DNA TGTGCCAGCGAGACAGGGCGCTCCTATAATTCACCCCTCCACTTT. Full variable domain (outside the CDR3, taken from reference TRBV5-6 and TRBJ1-6): DAGVTQSPTHLIKTRGQQVTLRCSPKSGHDTVSWYQQALGQGPQFIFQYYEEEERQRGNFPDRFSGHQFPNYSSELNVNALLLGDSALYLCASETGRSYNSPLHFGNGTRLTVT.

The genes are TRBV9 and TRBJ1-1; tentative D call: TRBD1 (6 bases). Germline values: CDR1 SGDLS, CDR2 YYNGEE. Trimming pared 0 bases from V and 1 base from J, leaving 10 bases between. The CDR3 loop spans 15 amino acids. The CDR3 bases are TGTGCCAGCAGCGTAGGGACAGAGGCGAACACTGAAGCTTTCTTT. Protein product: CASSVGTEANTEAFF.

This chain's CDR3 is CAISSGLAGEQFF. CDR3 in DNA: TGTGCCATATCCAGCGGACTAGCGGGGGAGCAGTTCTTC. The rearrangement links TRBV19 to TRBJ2-1, with 12 positions matching TRBD2. CDR1 is LNHDA, CDR2 SQIVND, per germline (reference sequence). The ends lost 10 bases at V and 10 bases at J; junction bases unmatched: 8. This CDR3 contains 13 residues.

The chain carries TRBV7-9 and TRBJ1-4, with D tentatively TRBD1 (5 bases). Germline CDR1 SEHNR, CDR2 FQNEAQ (reference sequence). This CDR3 comprises 12 residues. Trimming took off 11 bases at V and 2 bases at J, with 9 bases between the two ends. The CDR3, as DNA: TGTGCCTGCCGGGGGACTAATGAAAAACTGTTTTTT. Its protein product is CACRGTNEKLFF.

This chain joins TRBV7-9 and TRBJ1-6; possible D gene TRBD1, 5 bases. Germline lookup yields CDR1 SEHNR and CDR2 FQNEAQ (reference sequence). The CDR3 extends over 15 amino acids. V lost 1 base to trimming and J lost 8 bases, with 12 bases between them. The CDR3 loop is CASSLGVGGDSPLHF. DNA of the CDR3: TGTGCCAGCAGCTTAGGGGTCGGGGGGGATTCACCCCTCCACTTT.

This clone was recorded only once. The V gene is TRBV2, the J gene TRBJ2-3, with TRBD2 matching over 10 bases. The CDR3 spans 18 residues. The germline V gene encodes CDR1 SNHLY and CDR2 FYNNEI. V trimming: 2 bases; J trimming: 3 bases; junction bases outside the gene matches: 11. CDR3 nucleotides: TGTGCCAGCAGTGAATACACCTTTAGCGGGAGGTCTACAGATACGCAGTATTTT. This gives the protein CASSEYTFSGRSTDTQYF.

The rearrangement uses TRBV27 and TRBJ2-5; a weak D match, TRBD1 (8 bases). This CDR3 has 15 residues. V was shortened by 7 bases and J by 2 bases, with 17 bases between the two germline ends. Germline loops: CDR1 MNHEY, CDR2 SMNVEV (reference sequence). CDR3 DNA sequence: TGTGCCAGCACCACAAACAGGGGGGGTCAAGAGACCCAGTACTTC. Translation gives CASTTNRGGQETQYF.

The V call is TRBV7-9, the J call TRBJ1-1; D unresolved. V dropped 6 bases and J dropped 9 bases, with 14 bases sitting between them. This CDR3 spans 12 amino acids. Germline CDR1 SEHNR, CDR2 FQNEAQ (reference sequence). The CDR3 bases are TGTGCCAGCAGTTTCAGACAAACCCAAGCTTTCTTT. Amino acids: CASSFRQTQAFF.

J is TRBJ2-1 and V is TRBV11-3; D remains unclear. Germline CDR1 SGHNT, CDR2 YENEEA. The CDR3 consists of 14 residues. The V and J ends lost 0 bases and 10 bases respectively, with 13 bases between them. The CDR3: CASSLDGSSGEQFF. As DNA, the CDR3 is TGTGCCAGCAGCTTAGACGGCTCATCCGGGGAGCAGTTCTTC. Drawing the rest from reference TRBV11-3 and TRBJ2-1, the complete variable domain is EAGVVQSPRYKIIEKKQPVAFWCNPISGHNTLYWYLQNLGQGPELLIRYENEEAVDDSQLPKDRFSAERLKGVDSTLKIQPAELGDSAVYLCASSLDGSSGEQFFGPGTRLTVL.

The CDR3 DNA follows: TGTGCCAGCAGCTCGGGACAGTCAGAGACCCAGTACTTC. This codes for CASSSGQSETQYF. This chain joins TRBV7-9 and TRBJ2-5; TRBD1 matches 7 bases. Trimming cost V 4 bases and J 4 bases; bases outside gene matches: 3. Looked up from germline, CDR1 is SEHNR and CDR2 is FQNEAQ (reference sequence). This CDR3 spans 13 amino acids.

The V call is TRBV2, the J call TRBJ2-6, with 10 bases fitting TRBD2. Germline CDR1 and CDR2: SNHLY and FYNNEI. V was clipped by 6 bases and J by 1 base; unmatched bases: 6. This CDR3 has 17 residues. The CDR3 DNA sequence: TGTGCCAGCAGCCTTCTAGCGGGGGTTTCTGGGGCCAACGTCCTGACTTTC. Its protein product is CASSLLAGVSGANVLTF.

CDR3 coding DNA: TGTGCCAGCAGCCCACCCGGGGGGTACACCGGGGAGCTGTTTTTT. Encoded protein: CASSPPGGYTGELFF. V gene TRBV5-6 combines with J gene TRBJ2-2; 7 nucleotides align to TRBD2. CDR3 size: 15 residues. J lost 3 bases, V lost 4 bases, and 6 bases had no gene match. Germline V lookup: CDR1 SGHDT, CDR2 YYEEEE.

CDR3 DNA: TGTGCCAGCAGCGTAGGATGGGGGCAAGACACCGGGGAGCTGTTTTTT. It translates to CASSVGWGQDTGELFF. This chain joins TRBV9 and TRBJ2-2; perhaps TRBD1 as D (6 bases). The V gene's germline CDR1 is SGDLS and CDR2 YYNGEE. The CDR3 is made up of 16 amino acids. V lost 0 bases and J 3 bases, leaving 12 bases between the germline ends.